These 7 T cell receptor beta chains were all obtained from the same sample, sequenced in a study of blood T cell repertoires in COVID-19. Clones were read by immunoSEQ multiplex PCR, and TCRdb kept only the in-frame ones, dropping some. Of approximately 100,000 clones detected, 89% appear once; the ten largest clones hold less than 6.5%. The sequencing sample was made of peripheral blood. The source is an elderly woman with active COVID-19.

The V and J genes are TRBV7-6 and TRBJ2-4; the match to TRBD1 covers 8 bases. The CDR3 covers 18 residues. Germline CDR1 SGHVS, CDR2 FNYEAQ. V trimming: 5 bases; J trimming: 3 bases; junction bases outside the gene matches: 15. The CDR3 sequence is CASSQYLTGGSVKNIQYF. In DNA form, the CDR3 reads TGTGCCAGCAGCCAATACTTAACAGGGGGTTCCGTCAAAAACATTCAGTACTTC.

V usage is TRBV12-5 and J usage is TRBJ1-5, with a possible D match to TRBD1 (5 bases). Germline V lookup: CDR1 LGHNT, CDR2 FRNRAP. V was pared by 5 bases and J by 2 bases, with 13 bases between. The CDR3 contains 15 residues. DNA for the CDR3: TGTGCTAGTGGTCCCGGGGGGGGTCGCAATCAGCCCCAGCATTTT. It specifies CASGPGGGRNQPQHF.

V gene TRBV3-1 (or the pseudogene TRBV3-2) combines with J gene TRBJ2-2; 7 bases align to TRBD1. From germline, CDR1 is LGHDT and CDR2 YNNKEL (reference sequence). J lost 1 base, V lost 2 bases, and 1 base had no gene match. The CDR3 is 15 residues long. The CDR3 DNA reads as TGTGCCAGCAGCCAAAGACAGGGGAACACCGGGGAGCTGTTTTTT. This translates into CASSQRQGNTGELFF.

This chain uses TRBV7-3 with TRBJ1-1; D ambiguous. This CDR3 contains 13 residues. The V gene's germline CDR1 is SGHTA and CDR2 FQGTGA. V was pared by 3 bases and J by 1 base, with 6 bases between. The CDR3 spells CASSFSGNTEAFF. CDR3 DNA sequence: TGTGCCAGCAGCTTTTCAGGGAACACTGAAGCTTTCTTT.

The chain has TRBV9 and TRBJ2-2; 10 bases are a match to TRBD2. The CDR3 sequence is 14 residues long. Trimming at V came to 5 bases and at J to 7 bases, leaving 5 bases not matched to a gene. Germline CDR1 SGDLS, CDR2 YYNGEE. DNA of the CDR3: TGTGCCAGCAGTAGCGGGGGGTCGGGCGGGGAGCTGTTTTTT. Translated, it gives CASSSGGSGGELFF.

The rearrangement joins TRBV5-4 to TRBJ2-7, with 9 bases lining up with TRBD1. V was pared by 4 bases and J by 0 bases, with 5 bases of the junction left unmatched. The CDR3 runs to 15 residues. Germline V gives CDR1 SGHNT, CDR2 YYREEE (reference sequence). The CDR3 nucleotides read TGTGCCAGCAGCCGTTGGGGACAGGGCTCCTACGAGCAGTACTTC. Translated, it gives CASSRWGQGSYEQYF.

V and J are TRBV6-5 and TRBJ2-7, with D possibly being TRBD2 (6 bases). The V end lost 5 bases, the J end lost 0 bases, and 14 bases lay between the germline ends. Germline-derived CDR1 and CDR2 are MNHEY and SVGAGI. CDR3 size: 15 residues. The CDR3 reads CASSRSGAFSYEQYF. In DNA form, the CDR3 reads TGTGCCAGCAGTCGTAGCGGAGCCTTCTCCTACGAGCAGTACTTC.